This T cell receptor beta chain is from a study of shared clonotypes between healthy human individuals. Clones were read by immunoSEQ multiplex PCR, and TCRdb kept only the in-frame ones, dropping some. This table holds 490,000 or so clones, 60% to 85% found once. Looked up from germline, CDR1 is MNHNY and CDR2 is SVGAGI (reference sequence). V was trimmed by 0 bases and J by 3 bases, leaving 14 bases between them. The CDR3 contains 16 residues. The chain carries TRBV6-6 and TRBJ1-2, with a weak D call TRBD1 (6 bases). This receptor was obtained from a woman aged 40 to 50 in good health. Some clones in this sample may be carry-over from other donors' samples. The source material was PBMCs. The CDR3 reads CASSYSGQGKDYGYTF. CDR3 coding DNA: TGTGCCAGCAGTTACTCGGGGCAGGGGAAAGACTATGGCTACACCTTC.